Described below is a single TCR beta chain sequence and its context. Its antigen target is currently unknown. Per-nucleotide qualities are absent, and no much larger clonotype sits a single base away. From the cysteine up to the phenylalanine, the CDR3 has a length of 17 residues. Just CDR3 DNA is preserved here, 51 bases in frame from base 1. For CDR1 and CDR2, the germline V gene lists KGHSH and LQKENI. The germline ends are 18 bases apart after V is trimmed by 2 bases and J by 4 bases. The data originate from a study of technical replicates of blood from a handful of donors (dated by TCRdb to 2017 to 2019). Library preparation employed the immunoSEQ multiplex PCR assay. Not all clones reach the TCRdb copy of this immuneACCESS table, which keeps in-frame sequences only. Checked studies attribute under half of the gap to unresolved V genes and leave the rest unexplained. In all, the sample holds tens of thousands of clones, and 85% to 95% of those were seen once. The ten largest make up roughly 3.1% of the sample.

This receptor was taken from a human donor in good health. Some clones in this sample may be carry-over from other donors' samples. The sample was PBMCs. The rearrangement joined TRBV18 to TRBJ2-4; TRBD1 is a weak D gene call, 6 bases matching. The CDR3: CASSPEGEEGEKNIQYF. The nucleotide sequence is TGTGCCAGCTCACCAGAGGGGGAAGAAGGGGAGAAAAACATTCAGTACTTC.